These 23 T cell receptor beta chains share one sample of origin, sequenced in a study of T cell repertoires in cytomegalovirus infection. No antigen has been identified for these receptors. MiXCR, run by TCRdb on the reads, gives a single entry per CDR3 protein. The sample comprises approximately 910,000 distinct CDR3 sequences, approximately 31% of which are singletons, and roughly 12% rests with the top ten. The sample in question was cultured CD8+ T cells from PBMCs, obtained from culture after CMV antigen stimulation. The receptors derive from a human donor in good health (CMV status not recorded). Some clones in this sample may be carry-over from other donors' samples.

This clonotype was recorded many times. The V gene is TRBV27, the J gene TRBJ1-5, with a tentative D call TRBD1 (5 bases). Looked up from germline, CDR1 is MNHEY and CDR2 is SMNVEV (reference sequence). The V end was cut by 6 bases, the J end by 7 bases, with 16 bases between. The CDR3 has 14 amino acids. As DNA, the CDR3 is TGTGCCAGCAGCCCTCAGGGAGCTAACCAGCCCCAGCATTTT. Protein: CASSPQGANQPQHF.

This clonotype was seen ten or more times. This chain uses TRBV7-9 with TRBJ1-2; D is undetermined. Germline V lookup: CDR1 SEHNR, CDR2 FQNEAQ (reference sequence). Trimming cost V 6 bases and J 10 bases, with 15 bases left between them. This CDR3 contains 12 residues. In nucleotides, the CDR3 is TGTGCCAGCAGAGCGGCCAGTCAGACCTACACCTTC. Translating it yields CASRAASQTYTF.

This clonotype occurred many times. The chain uses TRBV7-9 and TRBJ2-7; a possible D gene is TRBD1 (5 bases). Trimming stripped 1 base from V and 3 bases from J, with 10 bases between. This CDR3 is 14 amino acids long. Per germline, CDR1 SEHNR and CDR2 FQNEAQ (reference sequence). The CDR3 sequence is CASSLGGRDYEQYV. The CDR3 bases are TGTGCCAGCAGCTTAGGGGGCAGGGACTACGAGCAGTACGTC.

This clonotype was counted many times. The genes are TRBV7-8 and TRBJ2-6, with D tentatively TRBD1 or TRBD2 (5 bases each). This CDR3 is built from 17 residues. Germline CDR1 is SGHVS and CDR2 is FQNEAQ. The V end was cut by 1 base, the J end by 0 bases, with 10 bases between. CDR3 in amino acids: CASSLDRDRSGANVLTF. CDR3 bases: TGTGCCAGCAGCTTAGATCGGGACCGCTCTGGGGCCAACGTCCTGACTTTC. Based on the CDR3 plus reference TRBV7-8 and TRBJ2-6, the full variable domain is GAGVSQSPRYKVAKRGQDVALRCDPISGHVSLFWYQQALGQGPEFLTYFQNEAQLDKSGLPSDRFFAERPEGSVSTLKIQRTQQEDSAVYLCASSLDRDRSGANVLTFGAGSRLTVL.

This clonotype was observed a handful of times. The gene calls are TRBV3-1 and TRBJ2-1; perhaps TRBD1 as D (5 bases). Germline V gene sequence: CDR1 LGHDT, CDR2 YNNKEL (reference sequence). V lost 4 bases, J lost 7 bases, and 14 bases lay in between. The CDR3 runs 14 residues. The CDR3 here is CASSLDQGLNEQFF. In nucleotides, the CDR3 is TGTGCCAGCAGCCTAGACCAGGGCCTGAATGAGCAGTTCTTC.

The table lists this clonotype with a few counts. The V and J genes are TRBV11-2 and TRBJ2-1; no clear D gene. V was trimmed by 0 bases and J by 5 bases, leaving 14 bases between them. The CDR3 length is 16 residues. The germline V gene has CDR1 SGHAT and CDR2 FQNNGV. The CDR3 is CASSLDLGYVNNEQFF. DNA of the CDR3: TGTGCCAGCAGCTTAGATCTCGGATATGTCAACAATGAGCAGTTCTTC. Based on the CDR3 plus reference TRBV11-2 and TRBJ2-1, the full variable domain is EAGVAQSPRYKIIEKRQSVAFWCNPISGHATLYWYQQILGQGPKLLIQFQNNGVVDDSQLPKDRFSAERLKGVDSTLKIQPAKLEDSAVYLCASSLDLGYVNNEQFFGPGTRLTVL.

This clonotype occurred a few times. V gene TRBV7-9 combines with J gene TRBJ1-2; maybe TRBD1 (6 bases). Germline assignment: CDR1 SEHNR and CDR2 FQNEAQ (reference sequence). The CDR3 is 15 amino acids. V lost 6 bases to trimming and J lost 4 bases, with 18 bases between them. The CDR3: CASSSARDTLYGYTF. CDR3 coding DNA: TGTGCCAGCAGTTCAGCCCGGGACACACTCTATGGCTACACCTTC.

This clonotype was observed a few times. The J gene is TRBJ2-1, the V gene TRBV6-2 or TRBV6-3, with D unclear. Germline V lookup: CDR1 MNHEY, CDR2 SVGEGT. Trimming left V 8 bases short and J 0 bases short, with 11 bases between. The CDR3 extends over 14 amino acids. The DNA for the CDR3 is TGTGCCAGCGGGTGGGAAGTCTCCTACAATGAGCAGTTCTTC. This encodes CASGWEVSYNEQFF.

The chain uses TRBV19 and TRBJ2-5; no clear D. From germline, CDR1 is LNHDA and CDR2 SQIVND (reference sequence). The CDR3 extends over 13 amino acids. The germline V and J ends were trimmed by 5 bases and 4 bases, with 11 bases remaining between them. The chain's CDR3 is CASSRPDPETQYF. In DNA form, the CDR3 reads TGTGCCAGTAGTCGCCCAGACCCAGAGACCCAGTACTTC.

This clonotype was observed at least ten times. The rearrangement links TRBV7-6 to TRBJ1-4; possible D gene TRBD1, 5 bases. This CDR3 spans 14 amino acids. Deletions cut 5 bases from V and 8 bases from J, with 15 bases between. Germline V gives CDR1 SGHVS, CDR2 FNYEAQ. CDR3 in amino acids: CASSLDGGREKLFF. CDR3 DNA sequence: TGTGCCAGCAGCCTGGACGGGGGACGGGAAAAACTGTTTTTT.

The gene calls are TRBV4-1 and TRBJ2-1; weak D call: TRBD1 (5 bases). Germline V gene lookup returns CDR1 MGHRA and CDR2 YSYEKL. The V end was cut by 3 bases, the J end by 8 bases, with 11 bases between. The CDR3 totals 13 residues. The CDR3 bases are TGCGCCAGCAGCCAGCTAGGGGCGGATGAGCAGTTCTTC. The encoded protein is CASSQLGADEQFF.

As DNA, the CDR3 is TGCAGTGCCGTCCCGGGACAAACATACTCCTACAATGAGCAGTTCTTC. Encoded protein: CSAVPGQTYSYNEQFF. V usage is TRBV20-1 and J usage is TRBJ2-1; the D gene is possibly TRBD1 (6 bases). The CDR3 is 16 residues long. Germline loops: CDR1 DFQATT, CDR2 SNEGSKA (reference sequence). The V end lost 6 bases, the J end lost 0 bases, and 18 bases lay between the germline ends.

As to this clonotype: Likely a read error: the CDR3 ends without its conserved phenylalanine or tryptophan. The J gene is TRBJ2-2, the V gene TRBV12-3 or TRBV12-4, with 9 bases identical to TRBD1. This CDR3 is 14 amino acids long. Losses at the gene ends were 9 bases for V and 6 bases for J; bases not matched to a gene: 8. The CDR3 here is CASNGDRVAGELFS. The CDR3 DNA sequence: TGTGCCAGTAATGGGGACAGGGTTGCCGGGGAGCTGTTTTCT.

This clonotype was seen only a few times. This chain connects TRBV6-6 to TRBJ1-1; no firm D call. CDR3 length: 12 amino acids. CDR1 MNHNY and CDR2 SVGAGI come from the germline V gene (reference sequence). Trimming took 2 bases from V and 3 from J, leaving 4 bases between them. The CDR3 loop is CASSYSYTEAFF. CDR3 bases: TGTGCCAGCAGTTACAGTTACACTGAAGCTTTCTTT.

V and J are TRBV12-3 or TRBV12-4 and TRBJ2-7; 8 bases line up with TRBD1. V trimming: 6 bases; J trimming: 1 base; junction bases outside the gene matches: 5. This CDR3 is built from 14 residues. CDR3: CASSTRDRSYEQYF. The CDR3 DNA reads TGTGCCAGCAGCACTCGGGACAGGTCCTACGAGCAGTACTTC.

This clonotype came up many times. CDR3: CASSLVPGHLDNEQFF. The CDR3 DNA is TGTGCCAGCAGCTTGGTCCCGGGACACCTTGACAATGAGCAGTTCTTC. V gene TRBV7-8 combines with J gene TRBJ2-1, with D possibly TRBD1 on 6 matching bases. Germline CDR1 and CDR2: SGHVS and FQNEAQ. The CDR3 sequence is 16 residues long. V gave up 3 bases and J gave up 5 bases, with 17 bases separating them.

This clonotype has more than one count but fewer than ten. The chain carries TRBV12-3 or TRBV12-4 and TRBJ2-2; D not resolved. V dropped 7 bases and J dropped 7 bases, with 7 bases sitting between them. The CDR3 has 11 amino acids. CDR3 residues: CASTGVGELFF. The CDR3 DNA sequence: TGTGCCAGCACGGGTGTCGGGGAGCTGTTTTTT.

V usage is TRBV24-1 and J usage is TRBJ2-1, with TRBD2 identical over 10 bases. Germline V gives CDR1 KGHDR, CDR2 SFDVKD. Losses at the gene ends were 3 bases for V and 7 bases for J; bases not matched to a gene: 11. There are 17 residues in the CDR3. CDR3 sequence reads: CATSDPARTSGANEQFF. CDR3 coding DNA: TGTGCCACCAGTGATCCCGCCCGGACTAGCGGTGCGAATGAGCAGTTCTTC.

The chain couples TRBV15 to TRBJ1-5; no firm D call. From germline, CDR1 is LNHNV and CDR2 YYDKDF (reference sequence). Trimming removed 1 base from V and 3 bases from J, with 7 bases in between. CDR3 size: 14 residues. CDR3 residues: CATSRVGFNQPQHF. The CDR3 bases are TGTGCCACCAGCAGAGTGGGCTTCAATCAGCCCCAGCATTTT.

The chain couples TRBV28 to TRBJ1-2, with 7 bases matching TRBD1. The CDR3 sequence is 14 residues long. Germline V gene sequence: CDR1 MDHEN, CDR2 SYDVKM. The V and J ends lost 3 bases and 4 bases, in that order; junction bases with no gene match: 5. CDR3 in amino acids: CASSFAGTAYGYTF. The CDR3 DNA sequence: TGTGCCAGCAGTTTCGCCGGGACAGCCTATGGCTACACCTTC.

The chain links TRBV18 to TRBJ2-3; a possible D gene is TRBD1 (5 bases). V gave up 0 bases and J gave up 3 bases, with 10 bases separating them. The germline CDR1 and CDR2 sequences are KGHSH and LQKENI. This CDR3 comprises 15 residues. The CDR3 is CASSPPVRVTDTQYF. CDR3 in DNA: TGTGCCAGCTCACCACCGGTCAGGGTTACAGATACGCAGTATTTT.

Concerning this clonotype: Relative to the germline gene, one junction end is altered; a read error may explain this. The rearrangement joins TRBV9 to TRBJ1-1; tentatively, D is TRBD1 (5 bases). This CDR3 spans 15 amino acids. In germline, CDR1 is SGDLS, CDR2 YYNGEE. CDR3 bases: TGTGTCAGCAGCGTAGACGGGGGTATGAACACTGAAGCTTTCTTT. It codes for CVSSVDGGMNTEAFF.

The chain links TRBV7-3 to TRBJ1-2, with TRBD1 matching over 9 bases. CDR1 SGHTA and CDR2 FQGTGA come from the germline V gene. The CDR3 consists of 13 residues. V dropped 5 bases and J dropped 7; count of bases not matched to a gene: 5. The DNA of the CDR3 is TGTGCCAGCAGCCACACAGGGGGCGCTGGCTACACCTTC. Encoded protein: CASSHTGGAGYTF.